Each of the 19 T cell receptor beta chains below was sequenced from the same sample in a study of identical twins. TCRdb re-called the 5' RACE reads through MiXCR, storing one row per CDR3 protein. The sample has under 250,000 distinct CDR3 sequences, approximately 7.9% seen once. This same sample was also part of a study on yellow fever vaccine responses in identical twins.

Sequenced sample: CD8+ T cells sorted from blood. The receptors originated from a young woman in good health.

The chain is built from TRBV2 and TRBJ1-4, with no clear D. CDR1 and CDR2 from the germline V gene are SNHLY and FYNNEI. The V gene lost 7 bases and the J gene lost 10 bases, with 19 bases spanning the gap. CDR3 length equals 14 residues. CDR3 region: CASNHENQVGKLFF. In nucleotides, the CDR3 is TGTGCCAGCAACCACGAGAATCAGGTTGGAAAACTGTTTTTT.

This clonotype came up many times. This rearrangement joins TRBV6-5 to TRBJ1-2, with a weak D call TRBD1 (5 bases). The CDR3 totals 11 residues. Per germline, CDR1 MNHEY and CDR2 SVGAGI. With 4 bases removed from V and 7 bases from J, the gap between germline ends came to 7 bases. The CDR3 here is CASSSGGGYTF. The CDR3 coding sequence is TGTGCCAGCAGTTCCGGGGGTGGCTACACCTTC.

This clonotype was counted between two and nine times. This chain links TRBV20-1 with TRBJ2-7, with a weak D call TRBD1 (6 bases). Trimming pared 0 bases from V and 6 bases from J, leaving 15 bases between. This CDR3 has 14 amino acids. Germline-derived CDR1 and CDR2 are DFQATT and SNEGSKA (reference sequence). CDR3 coding DNA: TGCAGTGCTAGAGACCCAGGGGTTCCCGGCGAGCAGTACGTC. Its protein is CSARDPGVPGEQYV.

This clonotype has just a few counts. This chain joins TRBV7-8 and TRBJ2-1; TRBD2 agrees at 9 bases. Germline V gene lookup returns CDR1 SGHVS and CDR2 FQNEAQ. The length of the CDR3 is 14 residues. V lost 4 bases and J lost 8; bases outside the gene matches: 6. CDR3 sequence reads: CASSWSGRSDEQFF. CDR3 coding DNA: TGTGCCAGCAGCTGGAGCGGGAGGTCCGATGAGCAGTTCTTC.

This clonotype was detected only a few times. The gene calls are TRBV10-3 and TRBJ1-1; D possibly corresponds to TRBD1 (6 bases). Germline CDR1 is ENHRY and CDR2 is SYGVKD. Trimming took off 0 bases at V and 1 base at J, with 6 bases between the two ends. The CDR3 runs to 14 residues. CDR3 bases: TGTGCCATCAGTGAGTCGGACAGGAACACTGAAGCTTTCTTT. Translation gives CAISESDRNTEAFF.

Only a few counts were recorded for this clonotype. V usage is TRBV9 and J usage is TRBJ2-1; 10 bases align to TRBD2. V trimming: 4 bases; J trimming: 5 bases; junction bases outside the gene matches: 12. Looked up from germline, CDR1 is SGDLS and CDR2 is YYNGEE. The CDR3 is made up of 17 amino acids. CDR3 sequence reads: CASSPTLMGTSDNEQFF. CDR3 in DNA: TGTGCCAGCAGCCCGACACTAATGGGGACTAGCGACAATGAGCAGTTCTTC.

This clonotype was recorded many times. The rearrangement uses TRBV7-9 and TRBJ2-2; no definite D call. Germline lookup yields CDR1 SEHNR and CDR2 FQNEAQ (reference sequence). The CDR3 extends over 14 amino acids. The V end was cut by 7 bases, the J end by 5 bases, with 14 bases between. This CDR3 reads CASTRGLGTGELFF. CDR3 coding DNA: TGTGCCAGCACCCGAGGCTTAGGGACCGGGGAGCTGTTTTTT.

This chain joins TRBV20-1 and TRBJ1-5, with D uncertain. There are 14 residues in the CDR3. V shed 5 bases and J shed 3 bases, with 14 bases lying between them. Germline loops: CDR1 DFQATT, CDR2 SNEGSKA (reference sequence). CDR3 sequence: CSALGDKPNQPQHF. CDR3 DNA: TGCAGTGCTTTGGGTGACAAACCCAATCAGCCCCAGCATTTT.

This clonotype was counted between two and nine times. The rearrangement uses TRBV5-4 and TRBJ2-3, with a weak D call TRBD1 (6 bases). The CDR3 sequence is 15 residues long. Trimming removed 0 bases from V and 1 base from J, with 9 bases in between. CDR1 and CDR2 (germline): SGHNT, YYREEE (reference sequence). CDR3 in amino acids: CASSLVQGGTDTQYF. CDR3 DNA: TGTGCCAGCAGCTTGGTACAGGGCGGCACAGATACGCAGTATTTT.

This clonotype was seen ten or more times. The chain uses TRBV5-1 and TRBJ2-7; D possibly corresponds to TRBD1 (5 bases). CDR1 and CDR2 from the germline V gene are SGHRS and YFSETQ. CDR3 length equals 15 residues. With 1 base removed from V and 3 bases from J, the gap between germline ends came to 14 bases. CDR3 DNA: TGCGCCAGCAGCTTGTCCTCAGGGCCAATCTACGAGCAGTACGTC. Translating it yields CASSLSSGPIYEQYV.

This clonotype has a count of ten or more. The rearrangement uses TRBV14 and TRBJ1-2; D unresolved. Germline values: CDR1 SGHDN, CDR2 FVKESK. The CDR3 extends over 13 amino acids. Trimming took off 3 bases at V and 2 bases at J, with 7 bases between the two ends. The CDR3 loop reads CASSQGTNYGYTF. As DNA, the CDR3 is TGTGCCAGCAGCCAGGGAACCAACTATGGCTACACCTTC. Supplemented by reference TRBV14 and TRBJ1-2, the full variable domain reads EAGVTQFPSHSVIEKGQTVTLRCDPISGHDNLYWYRRVMGKEIKFLLHFVKESKQDESGMPNNRFLAERTGGTYSTLKVQPAELEDSGVYFCASSQGTNYGYTFGSGTRLTVV.

Only a few counts were recorded for this clonotype. The chain recombines TRBV20-1 with TRBJ2-7; D is unresolved. The V end was cut by 0 bases, the J end by 0 bases, with 9 bases between. Germline CDR1 and CDR2: DFQATT and SNEGSKA (reference sequence). The CDR3 extends over 14 amino acids. The chain's CDR3 is CSARDRPLSYEQYF. CDR3 bases: TGCAGTGCTAGAGACCGGCCACTCTCCTACGAGCAGTACTTC.

This clonotype came up many times. The V and J genes are TRBV4-1 and TRBJ1-2; perhaps TRBD1 as D (6 bases). Germline lookup yields CDR1 MGHRA and CDR2 YSYEKL. V lost 0 bases and J lost 0, with 11 bases in between. This CDR3 has 16 residues. CDR3 loop: CASSQDLGTTNYGYTF. CDR3 bases: TGCGCCAGCAGCCAAGATCTAGGGACAACTAACTATGGCTACACCTTC.

Many counts were recorded for this clonotype. V gene TRBV10-1 combines with J gene TRBJ2-2; TRBD2 matches at 9 bases. The V gene's germline CDR1 is WNHNN and CDR2 SYGVQD (reference sequence). V was pared by 3 bases and J by 5 bases, with 4 bases of the junction left unmatched. The CDR3 consists of 15 residues. The CDR3 protein is CASSDLAGATGELFF. The DNA for the CDR3 is TGCGCCAGCAGTGACTTAGCGGGAGCGACCGGGGAGCTGTTTTTT.

This clonotype has at least ten counts. The chain has TRBV9 and TRBJ1-5, with 8 bases matching TRBD1. This CDR3 contains 14 residues. V lost 4 bases to trimming and J lost 5 bases; unmatched junction nucleotides: 5. CDR1 is SGDLS and CDR2 is YYNGEE in the germline V gene. The CDR3 coding sequence is TGTGCCAGCAGCCCCGACAGGGGTGATCAGCCCCAGCATTTT. As protein: CASSPDRGDQPQHF.

The chain links TRBV20-1 to TRBJ2-3; possibly TRBD1 or TRBD2 for D (5 bases each). The CDR3 has 11 residues. Germline V lookup: CDR1 DFQATT, CDR2 SNEGSKA (reference sequence). The V gene lost 5 bases and the J gene lost 7 bases, with 10 bases spanning the gap. CDR3 sequence (DNA): TGCAGTGCTCCGGGGCCATATACGCAGTATTTT. It translates to CSAPGPYTQYF.

The chain is built from TRBV11-2 and TRBJ1-4; 9 nucleotides agree with TRBD1. This CDR3 is built from 17 residues. Germline loops: CDR1 SGHAT, CDR2 FQNNGV. The V segment lost 5 bases and the J segment 4 bases; nucleotides outside the gene matches: 11. The CDR3 here is CASSTGTGWIGNEKLFF. CDR3 bases: TGTGCCAGCAGCACTGGGACAGGGTGGATCGGTAATGAAAAACTGTTTTTT.

This clonotype was recorded many times. CDR3 region: CASSHPGLKSLYNEQFF. CDR3 DNA sequence: TGTGCCAGCAGCCACCCGGGACTCAAGAGCCTCTACAATGAGCAGTTCTTC. J is TRBJ2-1 and V is TRBV14, with D maybe TRBD2 (6 bases). The V gene's germline CDR1 is SGHDN and CDR2 FVKESK. The CDR3 spans 17 residues. Trimming took 3 bases from V and 3 from J, leaving 18 bases between them.

This clonotype occurred many times. The chain combines TRBV20-1 with TRBJ1-2, with D maybe TRBD1 (6 bases). V dropped 3 bases and J dropped 6 bases, with 8 bases sitting between them. Germline V CDR1 and CDR2: DFQATT, SNEGSKA (reference sequence). This CDR3 region has 11 residues. CDR3 sequence (DNA): TGCAGTGCTAGGGACAGCCATGGCTACACCTTC. It yields the protein CSARDSHGYTF.